The T cell receptor beta chain under discussion was sequenced for a study of CD8+ T cells in alopecia areata. Study-level background: Tofacitinib dosing lasted 6 to 18 months, which was then followed by 6 months off drug.

The sequencing template was cDNA reverse transcribed from extracted RNA. Clones were sequenced by immunoSEQ multiplex PCR, and TCRdb holds only the in-frame ones, with some missing. The sample holds around 130,000 clones, around 60% seen once. The CDR3 runs to 14 residues. J was trimmed by 3 bases and V by 6 bases; bases with no gene match: 2. Germline-derived CDR1 and CDR2 are LNHDA and SQIVND (reference sequence). Study outcomes and limitations: It was less clear whether patients shared TCRs than it was in mice, possibly because of HLA.

For this clone: Its antigen is undetermined.

The chain carries TRBV19 and TRBJ2-7, with 13 bases that match TRBD2. This sequence was found in a human donor with alopecia areata. This specimen was CD4+ T cells sorted from blood, taken at week 0. The CDR3 DNA sequence: TGTGCCAGTAGGAGGACTAGCGGGAGCTACGAGCAGTACTTC. This translates into CASRRTSGSYEQYF.